The present entry profiles one T cell receptor (beta chain) with its context. Its antigen is still unknown. The V segment lost 5 bases and the J segment 4 bases; nucleotides outside the gene matches: 16. CDR3 length: 17 amino acids. The germline gives CDR1 MNHEY, CDR2 SMNVEV (reference sequence). The method was immunoSEQ multiplex PCR; TCRdb's version includes in-frame clones alone and lacks a portion of them. The top ten clones hold 2% to 2.5% of a sample with tens of thousands of clones, approximately 85% of them seen once. Time point: week 23, last vaccination. Each vaccine dose was 300 ug of mutant IDH1 20-mer peptide, with topical imiquimod. The source of the sample is a study of a mutant IDH1 vaccine in newly diagnosed glioma. The wider study: Following radiotherapy alone, or alongside temozolomide cycles, vaccination was started after an interval of 4-6 weeks. Of treated patients, around 60% were men and roughly 40% women, averaging about 37 years. Patients were pretreated with radiotherapy, temozolomide, or both, mostly both.

V usage is TRBV27 and J usage is TRBJ2-5; TRBD2 aligns across 7 bases. Here the sequenced sample was PBMCs, taken from a glioma patient whose treatment included an IDH1 peptide vaccine. The source of this sequence is a man in his thirties or forties with glioma. Some clones in this sample may be carry-over from other donors' samples. The CDR3 DNA sequence: TGTGCCAGCAGTGGCCTATATTCTCCGGGGGGATCAGAGACCCAGTACTTC. Residues: CASSGLYSPGGSETQYF.